A single sample gave rise to the 20 T cell receptor beta chains below, sequenced in a study of blood T cells in healthy people across ages. For the second PCR, which ran for roughly 6 to 11 cycles, a sample-barcoded 5' primer and a J-beta primer mix were used. TCRdb re-derived calls from the 5' RACE reads in MiXCR, one entry per CDR3 protein. Among about 640,000 distinct CDR3 sequences listed, roughly three fifths were seen once. The sequenced sample was blood. These receptors originate from a man aged 60 to 75 in good health.

The genes are TRBV9 and TRBJ1-2; 7 nucleotides align to TRBD1. The germline V gene has CDR1 SGDLS and CDR2 YYNGEE. This CDR3 is built from 15 residues. V was clipped by 2 bases and J by 0 bases; unmatched bases: 4. The DNA of the CDR3 is TGTGCCAGCAGCGTGAGGGACAGATCTAACTATGGCTACACCTTC. Its protein product is CASSVRDRSNYGYTF.

The rearrangement uses TRBV5-1 and TRBJ1-2, with 7 positions matching TRBD1. CDR3 size: 18 residues. The trim removed 0 bases at V and 7 bases at J, leaving 18 bases unmatched. Germline V gene lookup returns CDR1 SGHRS and CDR2 YFSETQ. CDR3 sequence: CASSLAGQGDNLGTGYTF. The CDR3 DNA follows: TGCGCCAGCAGCTTGGCCGGGCAGGGGGACAACCTTGGGACTGGCTACACCTTC.

The chain links TRBV11-2 to TRBJ1-4; TRBD1 matches at 9 bases. The V gene end was trimmed by 7 bases and the J gene end by 7 bases; junction bases not matched to a gene: 10. Germline CDR1 reads SGHAT; CDR2 reads FQNNGV. The CDR3 spans 15 residues. The CDR3: CASTTHRGRGEKLFF. CDR3 in DNA: TGTGCCAGCACCACACACAGGGGGCGCGGTGAAAAACTGTTTTTT.

This chain links TRBV4-1 with TRBJ2-2; 13 bases match TRBD2. V lost 4 bases, J lost 2 bases, and 7 bases stayed unmatched. Germline lookup yields CDR1 MGHRA and CDR2 YSYEKL. The CDR3 loop spans 18 amino acids. Written as DNA, the CDR3 is TGCGCCAGCAGCCCGAGGACTAGCGGGGGCCCTAACACCGGGGAGCTGTTTTTT. Translation: CASSPRTSGGPNTGELFF.

The chain uses TRBV20-1 and TRBJ2-1; TRBD1 matches at 7 bases. Germline V CDR1 and CDR2: DFQATT, SNEGSKA (reference sequence). Trimming took 0 bases from V and 6 from J; bases not matched to a gene: 5. The CDR3 extends over 14 amino acids. CDR3 in DNA: TGCAGTGCTAGAGACCCGAGGGGGCTCAATGAGCAGTTCTTC. This codes for CSARDPRGLNEQFF.

J is TRBJ2-7 and V is TRBV11-2, with 7 bases aligning to TRBD1. CDR1 SGHAT and CDR2 FQNNGV come from the germline V gene. J was trimmed by 0 bases and V by 5 bases; bases with no gene match: 7. The CDR3 has 15 amino acids. The CDR3 region is CASSPTGTDSYEQYF. CDR3 DNA sequence: TGTGCCAGCAGCCCGACCGGGACAGACTCCTACGAGCAGTACTTC.

This clonotype came up once. The chain joins TRBV20-1 to TRBJ2-1, with 8 bases that match TRBD2. There are 15 residues in the CDR3. Germline V CDR1 and CDR2: DFQATT, SNEGSKA (reference sequence). V shed 0 bases, J shed 8 bases, and the junction held 9 bases outside the gene matches. The CDR3 nucleotides are TGCAGTGCTAGAGATTGGACTAGCCTTACGGATGAGCAGTTCTTC. This codes for CSARDWTSLTDEQFF.

This chain joins TRBV20-1 and TRBJ1-1; a possible D gene is TRBD1 (5 bases). The V and J ends lost 6 bases and 1 base respectively, with 15 bases between them. The length of the CDR3 is 14 residues. Germline V gene lookup returns CDR1 DFQATT and CDR2 SNEGSKA (reference sequence). The CDR3 sequence is CSARRDGENTEAFF. CDR3 in DNA: TGCAGTGCCAGAAGGGACGGAGAGAACACTGAAGCTTTCTTT.

The rearrangement links TRBV29-1 to TRBJ1-5; 9 bases fit TRBD1. The germline V gene encodes CDR1 SQVTM and CDR2 ANQGSEA. This CDR3 has 14 amino acids. Trimming cost V 6 bases and J 6 bases; bases outside gene matches: 9. CDR3 nucleotide sequence: TGCAGCGTGACCGGGACAGGGAACGGTCAGCCCCAGCATTTT. Translated, it gives CSVTGTGNGQPQHF.

The rearrangement uses TRBV7-2 and TRBJ1-2, with 7 positions matching TRBD1. The V and J ends lost 5 bases and 0 bases, in that order; junction bases with no gene match: 6. Germline values: CDR1 SGHTA, CDR2 FQGNSA. This CDR3 spans 15 amino acids. CDR3 region: CASSTRTGPNYGYTF. DNA for the CDR3: TGTGCCAGCAGCACAAGGACAGGTCCTAACTATGGCTACACCTTC. Full variable domain (rest looked up from reference TRBV7-2 and TRBJ1-2): GAGVSQSPSNKVTEKGKDVELRCDPISGHTALYWYRQSLGQGLEFLIYFQGNSAPDKSGLPSDRFSAERTGGSVSTLTIQRTQQEDSAVYLCASSTRTGPNYGYTFGSGTRLTVV.

This clonotype was seen at least ten times. The rearrangement links TRBV4-1 to TRBJ2-1, with D perhaps TRBD1 (8 bases). Germline values: CDR1 MGHRA, CDR2 YSYEKL. V lost 6 bases and J 0 bases, leaving 18 bases between the germline ends. This CDR3 comprises 17 residues. The CDR3 bases are TGCGCCAGCAGGCGCACACAGGGGGGGGTCTCCTACAATGAGCAGTTCTTC. Translation gives CASRRTQGGVSYNEQFF.

The chain has TRBV20-1 and TRBJ2-1; D might be TRBD2 (6 bases). The CDR3 is made up of 15 amino acids. Germline V gene data show CDR1 as DFQATT and CDR2 as SNEGSKA (reference sequence). Trimming took off 5 bases at V and 6 bases at J, with 20 bases between the two ends. CDR3 sequence: CSAPPATRVGNEQFF. The CDR3 nucleotides read TGCAGTGCTCCACCGGCGACTAGGGTTGGCAATGAGCAGTTCTTC.

This sequence joins TRBV7-2 and TRBJ2-3, with 10 nucleotides matching TRBD2. The germline V gene has CDR1 SGHTA and CDR2 FQGNSA. The V and J ends lost 6 bases and 5 bases, in that order; junction bases with no gene match: 8. This CDR3 spans 15 amino acids. The CDR3 DNA sequence: TGTGCCAGCAGGGAGCGGGGGGGCCGAGGAGATACGCAGTATTTT. Its translation is CASRERGGRGDTQYF.

The chain joins TRBV7-2 to TRBJ2-3; 8 bases are a match to TRBD2. Trimming cost V 3 bases and J 4 bases; bases outside gene matches: 12. Germline-derived CDR1 and CDR2 are SGHTA and FQGNSA. CDR3 size: 17 residues. CDR3 loop: CASSFSWGSGMSDTQYF. The CDR3 region has the DNA TGTGCCAGCAGCTTCTCCTGGGGTAGCGGGATGTCAGATACGCAGTATTTT.

J is TRBJ2-7 and V is TRBV20-1; perhaps TRBD1 as D (5 bases). Deletions cut 1 base from V and 1 base from J, with 14 bases between. This CDR3 comprises 15 residues. CDR1 and CDR2 (germline): DFQATT, SNEGSKA (reference sequence). CDR3 DNA sequence: TGCAGTGCTAGAGTCAGGGATCATACTTCCTACGAGCAGTACTTC. Amino acids: CSARVRDHTSYEQYF.

This clonotype was seen a few times. The chain is built from TRBV20-1 and TRBJ2-7, with 13 bases matching TRBD2. J was trimmed by 6 bases and V by 1 base; bases with no gene match: 6. The CDR3 spans 15 residues. Germline V lookup: CDR1 DFQATT, CDR2 SNEGSKA (reference sequence). The CDR3: CSARVLAGGQGEQYF. CDR3 sequence (DNA): TGCAGTGCTAGAGTACTAGCGGGGGGGCAAGGCGAGCAGTACTTC.

Only a few counts were recorded for this clonotype. This sequence joins TRBV3-1 and TRBJ2-4, with a weak D call TRBD2 (6 bases). The end of the DNA aligns better with TRBJ2-7, so the J call may be wrong. This CDR3 has 16 amino acids. Germline CDR1 reads LGHDT; CDR2 reads YNNKEL (reference sequence). The CDR3 DNA is TGTGCCAGCAGCCAAGGTTTAGCGGACCAGGCCTACGAGCAGTACTTC. This gives the protein CASSQGLADQAYEQYF.

The table lists this clonotype with many counts. The chain recombines TRBV11-2 with TRBJ2-7; TRBD1 aligns across 7 bases. The CDR3 is made up of 14 amino acids. V trimming: 3 bases; J trimming: 5 bases; junction bases outside the gene matches: 7. Germline V gives CDR1 SGHAT, CDR2 FQNNGV. CDR3 in DNA: TGTGCCAGCAGCTTTACGACAGGGCAGAACGAGCAGTACTTC. Amino acids: CASSFTTGQNEQYF.

Comment on this clonotype: The CDR3 does not close with the conserved phenylalanine or tryptophan, likely indicating a read error. This sequence joins TRBV12-3 or TRBV12-4 and TRBJ2-3; tentatively, D is TRBD1 or TRBD2 (5 bases each). The V and J ends lost 0 bases and 2 bases respectively, with 6 bases between them. The CDR3 is made up of 14 amino acids. The CDR3 nucleotides read TGTGCCAGCAGTTTAGCGGGGGTCACAGATACGCAGTATTAT. Translating it yields CASSLAGVTDTQYY.

DNA of the CDR3: TGTGCCAGCAGCAACTGGGCTAGCGGGGGGACCCAAGAGACCCAGTACTTC. Encoded protein: CASSNWASGGTQETQYF. The chain links TRBV21-1 to TRBJ2-5; the table's D call TRBD2 went unverified against the DNA. TRBV21-1 is an annotated pseudogene. CDR3 length: 17 amino acids.